The clone carrying this T cell receptor beta chain appeared many times. Trimming shortened V by 3 bases and J by 5 bases, and 12 bases separated the two germline ends. CDR3 length equals 13 residues. Per the germline V gene, CDR1 is DFQATT and CDR2 is SNEGSKA (reference sequence). The data are from a study of early T cells in non-severe SARS-CoV-2 infection. A single record per CDR3 protein comes from TCRdb applying MiXCR to the 5' RACE reads. The sample lists about 55,000 distinct CDR3 sequences, about an eighth seen once, with more than 3.5% in the top ten. V is TRBV20-1 and J is TRBJ2-3; TRBD2 might be the D (5 bases). The sequence derives from an adult who was a healthcare worker with PCR-confirmed SARS-CoV-2 infection or an uninfected control (not recorded which). The sequenced material came from whole blood. The CDR3 DNA is TGCAGTGCTAGTCCGGGGTTGGGAGATACGCAGTATTTT. Translation: CSASPGLGDTQYF.